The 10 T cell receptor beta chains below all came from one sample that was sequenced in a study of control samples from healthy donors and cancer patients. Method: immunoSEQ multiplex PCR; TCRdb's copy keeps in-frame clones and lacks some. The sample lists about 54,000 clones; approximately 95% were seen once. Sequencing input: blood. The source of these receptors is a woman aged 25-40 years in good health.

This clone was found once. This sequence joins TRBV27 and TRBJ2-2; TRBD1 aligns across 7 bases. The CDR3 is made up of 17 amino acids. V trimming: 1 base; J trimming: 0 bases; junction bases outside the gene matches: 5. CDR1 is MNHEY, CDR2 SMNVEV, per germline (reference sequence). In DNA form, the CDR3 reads TGTGCCAGCAGTTTATTTTTCCAGGGGGCGAACACCGGGGAGCTGTTTTTT. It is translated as CASSLFFQGANTGELFF.

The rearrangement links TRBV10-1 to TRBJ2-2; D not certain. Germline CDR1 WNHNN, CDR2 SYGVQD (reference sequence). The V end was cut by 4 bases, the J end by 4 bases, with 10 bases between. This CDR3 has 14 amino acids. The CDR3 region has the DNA TGCGCCAGCAGTGGCCTAGACGGCACCGGGGAGCTGTTTTTT. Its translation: CASSGLDGTGELFF.

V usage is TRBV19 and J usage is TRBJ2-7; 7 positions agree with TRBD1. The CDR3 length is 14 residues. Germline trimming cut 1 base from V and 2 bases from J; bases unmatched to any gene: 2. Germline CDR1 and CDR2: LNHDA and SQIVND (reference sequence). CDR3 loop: CASSIGTGTYEQYF. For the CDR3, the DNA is TGTGCCAGTAGTATAGGGACAGGTACCTACGAGCAGTACTTC.

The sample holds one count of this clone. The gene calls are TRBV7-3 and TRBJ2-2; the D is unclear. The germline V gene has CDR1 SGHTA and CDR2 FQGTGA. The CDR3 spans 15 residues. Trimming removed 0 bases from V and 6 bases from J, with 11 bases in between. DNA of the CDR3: TGTGCCAGCAGCTTAACGGGGAACATGGCCGGGGAGCTGTTTTTT. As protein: CASSLTGNMAGELFF.

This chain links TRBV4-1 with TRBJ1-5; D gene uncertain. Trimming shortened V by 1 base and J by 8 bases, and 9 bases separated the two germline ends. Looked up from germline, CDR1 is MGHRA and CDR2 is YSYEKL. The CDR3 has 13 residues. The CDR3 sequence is CASSQGGWEPQHF. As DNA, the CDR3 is TGCGCCAGCAGCCAAGGGGGATGGGAGCCCCAGCATTTT.

In nucleotides, the CDR3 is TGTGCCAGCAGTCCAAGGACTAGCGGGAGCTACGAGCAGTACTTC. Amino acids: CASSPRTSGSYEQYF. This chain links TRBV6-5 with TRBJ2-7, with 13 nucleotides matching TRBD2. Trimming removed 5 bases from V and 3 bases from J; junction bases left unmatched: 4. Germline lookup yields CDR1 MNHEY and CDR2 SVGAGI. CDR3 size: 15 residues.

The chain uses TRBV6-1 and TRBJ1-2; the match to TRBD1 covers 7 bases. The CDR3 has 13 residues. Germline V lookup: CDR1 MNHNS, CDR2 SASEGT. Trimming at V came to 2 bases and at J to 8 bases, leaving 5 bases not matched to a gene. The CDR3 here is CASSERQGLGYTF. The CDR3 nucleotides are TGTGCCAGCAGTGAACGACAGGGTTTAGGCTACACCTTC.

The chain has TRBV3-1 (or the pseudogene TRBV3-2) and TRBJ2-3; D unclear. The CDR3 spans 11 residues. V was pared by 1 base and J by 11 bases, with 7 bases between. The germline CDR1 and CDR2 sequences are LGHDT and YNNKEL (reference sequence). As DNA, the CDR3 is TGTGCCAGCAGCCAAGGAGTCGGGCAGTATTTT. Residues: CASSQGVGQYF.

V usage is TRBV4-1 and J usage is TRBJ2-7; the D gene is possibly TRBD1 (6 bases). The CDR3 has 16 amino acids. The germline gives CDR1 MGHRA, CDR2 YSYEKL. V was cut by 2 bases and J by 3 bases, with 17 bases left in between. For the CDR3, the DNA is TGCGCCAGCAGCCAACCAAACAGGGCCCGAGGCTACGAGCAGTACTTC. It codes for CASSQPNRARGYEQYF.

CDR3 DNA: TGTGCCAGCGCCCACCAGGTTGCAACTAATGAAAAACTGTTTTTT. It specifies CASAHQVATNEKLFF. This rearrangement joins TRBV28 to TRBJ1-4; no clear D gene. The V and J ends lost 8 bases and 0 bases respectively, with 13 bases between them. The CDR3 consists of 15 residues. Looked up from germline, CDR1 is MDHEN and CDR2 is SYDVKM.